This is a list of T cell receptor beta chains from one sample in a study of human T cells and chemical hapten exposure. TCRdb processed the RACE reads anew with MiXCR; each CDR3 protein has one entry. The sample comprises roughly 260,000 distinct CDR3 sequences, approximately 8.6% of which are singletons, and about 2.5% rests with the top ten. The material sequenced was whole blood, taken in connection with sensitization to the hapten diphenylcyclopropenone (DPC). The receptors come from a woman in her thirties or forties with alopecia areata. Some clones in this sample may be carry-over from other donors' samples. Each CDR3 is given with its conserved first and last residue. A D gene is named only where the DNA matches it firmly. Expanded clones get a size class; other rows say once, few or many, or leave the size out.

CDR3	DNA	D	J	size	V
CTSSLVTSGANVLTF	TGTACCAGCAGCTTAGTAACCTCTGGGGCCAACGTCCTGACTTTC	NA	TRBJ2-6	NA	TRBV7-9
CASSVSITTSEQYF	TGTGCCAGCAGCGTATCCATAACGACGTCCGAGCAGTACTTC	NA	TRBJ2-7	few	TRBV9
CAISERGGEEKLFF	TGTGCCATCAGTGAAAGAGGGGGGGAAGAAAAACTGTTTTTT	NA	TRBJ1-4	once	TRBV10-3
CSVGPAGGGEQYF	TGCAGCGTTGGGCCAGCGGGAGGGGGCGAGCAGTACTTC	TRBD2	TRBJ2-7	few	TRBV29-1
CSARDYHGQFF	TGCAGTGCTAGAGATTACCATGGGCAGTTCTTC	NA	TRBJ2-1	few	TRBV20-1
CASSLLRGVHSNQPQHF	TGTGCCAGCAGCTTATTGCGGGGGGTTCATAGCAATCAGCCCCAGCATTTT	NA	TRBJ1-5	few	TRBV7-2
CASSRDRVGRAEAFF	TGTGCCAGCAGCCGGGACAGGGTAGGTCGCGCTGAAGCTTTCTTT	TRBD1	TRBJ1-1	few	TRBV6-2/TRBV6-3
CSARGSEQYF	TGCAGTGCTAGGGGTAGCGAGCAGTACTTC	NA	TRBJ2-7	few	TRBV20-1
CASSDGQRYGYTF	TGTGCCAGCAGCGACGGACAGCGCTATGGCTACACCTTC	NA	TRBJ1-2	NA	TRBV7-9
CASSGTGTSGELFF	TGCGCCAGCAGCGGGACCGGGACTTCCGGGGAGCTGTTTTTT	NA	TRBJ2-2	many	TRBV5-1
CASSRSSSGIVNEQYF	TGTGCCAGCAGCCGAAGCTCCAGCGGGATAGTCAACGAGCAGTACTTC	TRBD2	TRBJ2-7	NA	TRBV7-2
CASSYLSRRLFF	TGTGCCAGCAGTTACCTCTCCAGGAGACTGTTTTTT	NA	TRBJ1-4	NA	TRBV6-2/TRBV6-3
CASSWGEPQETQYF	TGCGCCAGCAGCTGGGGGGAACCCCAAGAGACCCAGTACTTC	NA	TRBJ2-5	many	TRBV5-1
CASSRDIRDNEQFF	TGTGCCAGCAGCCGGGACATCCGAGACAATGAGCAGTTCTTC	NA	TRBJ2-1	NA	TRBV7-2
CSVGRTGNTEAFF	TGCAGCGTTGGGAGGACAGGGAACACTGAAGCTTTCTTT	TRBD1	TRBJ1-1	NA	TRBV29-1
CSCGRGSTEAFF	TGTTCCTGTGGGAGGGGGTCCACTGAAGCTTTCTTT	NA	TRBJ1-1	NA	TRBV28
CASSFLQGDTQYF	TGTGCCAGCAGCTTTTTACAGGGGGATACGCAGTATTTT	TRBD1	TRBJ2-3	once	TRBV7-8
CASSQDRTAYEQYF	TGTGCCAGCAGCCAAGATCGGACAGCCTACGAGCAGTACTTC	NA	TRBJ2-7	many	TRBV3-1
CAISESTAGYTGELFF	TGTGCCATCAGTGAGTCGACGGCAGGGTACACCGGGGAGCTGTTTTTT	NA	TRBJ2-2	few	TRBV10-3
CASSLDLESSYNEQFF	TGTGCCAGCAGCTTAGATCTTGAGAGCTCCTACAATGAGCAGTTCTTC	NA	TRBJ2-1	NA	TRBV7-9
CASSQDRDSTDTQYF	TGTGCCAGCAGCCAAGATCGGGACAGCACAGATACGCAGTATTTT	NA	TRBJ2-3	few	TRBV12-3/TRBV12-4
CASRQRTGGDNEQFF	TGTGCCAGCCGACAGAGGACAGGGGGGGACAATGAGCAGTTCTTC	TRBD1	TRBJ2-1	NA	TRBV6-2/TRBV6-3
CSARDPERGSGDEQFF	TGCAGTGCTAGAGACCCTGAGCGGGGCTCCGGCGATGAGCAGTTCTTC	TRBD2	TRBJ2-1	NA	TRBV20-1
CASSPWTVETQYF	TGTGCCAGCAGTCCCTGGACAGTAGAGACCCAGTACTTC	NA	TRBJ2-5	many	TRBV12-3/TRBV12-4
CASSLDHRRMNTEAFF	TGTGCCAGCAGCTTAGATCACAGGAGGATGAACACTGAAGCTTTCTTT	NA	TRBJ1-1	NA	TRBV11-2
CSARISGRGTDTQYF	TGCAGTGCTAGGATTAGCGGGAGAGGTACAGATACGCAGTATTTT	TRBD2	TRBJ2-3	few	TRBV20-1
CAIKALSNTGELFF	TGTGCCATCAAAGCCCTTTCGAACACCGGGGAGCTGTTTTTT	NA	TRBJ2-2	few	TRBV10-3
CASSTGTSGRWTGELFF	TGTGCCAGCAGCACCGGGACTAGCGGGAGATGGACCGGGGAGCTGTTTTTT	TRBD2	TRBJ2-2	many	TRBV2
CASSLDSSSGRDTQYF	TGTGCCAGCAGCTTAGATTCGTCTAGCGGGAGGGATACGCAGTATTTT	TRBD2	TRBJ2-3	NA	TRBV7-2
CASSWLAGDLDNEQFF	TGTGCCAGCAGTTGGTTAGCGGGCGACCTAGACAATGAGCAGTTCTTC	TRBD2	TRBJ2-1	few	TRBV6-2/TRBV6-3
CASSLEVGGTQYF	TGTGCCAGCAGTCTAGAAGTAGGGGGGACCCAGTACTTC	NA	TRBJ2-5	few	TRBV7-9
CASSQADWNYEQYF	TGTGCCAGCAGCCAAGCGGACTGGAACTACGAGCAGTACTTC	NA	TRBJ2-7	few	TRBV3-1
CASREGYEQYF	TGCGCCAGCAGGGAGGGTTACGAGCAGTACTTC	NA	TRBJ2-7	NA	TRBV5-1
CSVTGPETEAFF	TGCAGCGTCACGGGGCCGGAGACTGAAGCTTTCTTT	NA	TRBJ1-1	many	TRBV29-1
CASSLRERGDTQYF	TGTGCCAGCAGCTTAAGGGAGAGAGGAGATACGCAGTATTTT	NA	TRBJ2-3	NA	TRBV7-8
CASSYDPLGTQYF	TGTGCCAGCAGTTACGACCCGTTAGGAACGCAGTATTTT	NA	TRBJ2-3	few	TRBV6-6
CASSHDRASGRRTGELFF	TGTGCCAGCAGCCACGACAGGGCCAGCGGGAGAAGAACCGGGGAGCTGTTTTTT	NA	TRBJ2-2	many	TRBV4-2